The clone carrying this T cell receptor beta chain was detected many times. What it recognizes is unknown. These data come from a study of T cells in Graves' hyperthyroidism and ophthalmopathy. Study outcomes and limitations: Most clonotypes expanded in the thyroid (above 0.001) were also present in blood.

From germline, CDR1 is MNHEY and CDR2 SVGEGT. The CDR3 contains 12 residues. V was clipped by 0 bases and J by 7 bases, with 6 bases between them. Aged 18 to 65, the patients had hyperthyroidism that was newly diagnosed and had lasted under 2 months. What was amplified from RNA transcripts were TCR beta CDR3 regions. The HTBI set primed first-round TCR CDR3 RT-PCR. TCRdb re-called the multiplex PCR reads through MiXCR, storing one row per CDR3 protein. Among hundreds of thousands of distinct CDR3 sequences, under 15% were seen once, and the ten largest hold over 8.5%. J is TRBJ1-2 and V is TRBV6-2 or TRBV6-3; D not certain. The TCR sequence derives from a young woman with Graves' hyperthyroidism. Source material: blood. This CDR3 reads CASSYSNSGYTF. In DNA, the CDR3 is TGTGCCAGCAGTTACTCGAACAGTGGCTACACCTTC.